This paragraph covers one T cell receptor beta chain sequence. Its specificity is not known. The data are from a study of cytomegalovirus exposure and HLA in healthy donors. Study conclusions and caveats: Researchers reportedly found TCR beta sequences accurately predicted most subjects' HLA-A and HLA-B alleles. After further analysis at a later stage, 15,000 to 20,000 TCR beta sequences were associated with HLA alleles at 0.05 false discovery rate.

PCR was performed using 60 Vbeta and 13 Jbeta primers. This table comes from immunoSEQ multiplex PCR, and its TCRdb copy is limited to in-frame clones, with some not included. This sample has approximately 120,000 clones; around 77% occur once, and the top ten carry under 1.5%. V was pared by 2 bases and J by 2 bases, with 11 bases between. Germline loops: CDR1 KGHSH, CDR2 LQKENI. The CDR3 consists of 15 residues. Donors consisted of healthy bone marrow donors. The sequence was collected from a man aged 45-65 years in good health and CMV-seronegative. The specimen sequenced was PBMCs. This chain links TRBV18 with TRBJ2-3; a possible D gene is TRBD2 (6 bases). The CDR3 loop reads CASSPGRDATDTQYF. CDR3 in DNA: TGTGCCAGCTCACCAGGGCGGGACGCCACAGATACGCAGTATTTT.